This T cell receptor (beta chain) was captured by sequencing in a study of human T cells and chemical hapten exposure. Study results and caveats: TCRs at high frequency, those above 1 in 1000, did not change with DPC sensitization.

This clonotype was found many times. Its antigen remains unidentified. Time point here: patch test 1, 2 weeks after DPC sensitization. Treatment noted: therapeutic diphenylcyclopropenone sensitization with weekly scalp DPC. Unfractionated whole blood yielded total RNA. The CDR3 covers 17 residues. Germline V gene lookup returns CDR1 SGHRS and CDR2 YFSETQ. Losses at the gene ends were 2 bases for V and 3 bases for J; bases not matched to a gene: 8. TCRdb processed the RACE reads anew with MiXCR; each CDR3 protein has one entry. The sample consists of roughly 360,000 distinct CDR3 sequences, nearly 5% of them appearing once.

The TCR originated in a woman aged 45-65 years with alopecia areata. Some clones in this sample may be carry-over from other donors' samples. Sequenced material: whole blood, taken in connection with sensitization to the hapten diphenylcyclopropenone (DPC). The V gene is TRBV5-1, the J gene TRBJ2-2, with 9 bases that match TRBD2. CDR3 DNA: TGCGCCAGCAGCTTCCCGCTAGCGGGGACGTACACCGGGGAGCTGTTTTTT. Translation gives CASSFPLAGTYTGELFF. The full variable domain, rest sourced from reference TRBV5-1 and TRBJ2-2, is KAGVTQTPRYLIKTRGQQVTLSCSPISGHRSVSWYQQTPGQGLQFLFEYFSETQRNKGNFPGRFSGRQFSNSRSEMNVSTLELGDSALYLCASSFPLAGTYTGELFFGEGSRLTVL.